The TCR beta chain under discussion was sequenced for a study of blood T cell repertoires in COVID-19. Study summary: Samples came from the United States, Italy and Spain, spanning acute and convalescent COVID-19. Sources were T cells, B-cell-depleted T cells, or PBMCs; the material itself was cDNA or gDNA.

Authors' methods: Reference gene primer amplification gave estimated nucleated cell counts. Sequencing was performed with immunoSEQ multiplex PCR; in TCRdb, only in-frame clones are kept and a portion is missing. D and trimming were read from the DNA, whereas the V and J calls and clone size are those reported in that table. The profile shows about 150,000 clones, 91% of them singletons. Looked up from germline, CDR1 is MNHEY and CDR2 is SVGAGI. This CDR3 comprises 15 residues. Germline trimming cut 6 bases from V and 3 bases from J; bases unmatched to any gene: 8. This clone was recorded only once. The sequencing input was peripheral blood. The clonotype comes from a man in his fifties with acute or convalescent COVID-19. The gene calls are TRBV6-5 and TRBJ1-3; 7 bases are a match to TRBD1. For the CDR3, the DNA is TGTGCCAGCAGCTTGAGACAGGGTAGTGGAAACACCATATATTTT. Translated: CASSLRQGSGNTIYF.